The following is a T cell receptor beta chain sequence with its context. What it recognizes is unknown. The entry originates in a study of cytomegalovirus exposure and HLA in healthy donors. Study findings and constraints: In a later analysis, DRB1 alleles had the most associated TCRs; HLA-C alleles the fewest.

PCR involved 60 Vbeta and 13 Jbeta primers. The assay was immunoSEQ multiplex PCR, and TCRdb's table has in-frame clones only and misses some. The sample totals about 77,000 clones. The trim removed 3 bases at V and 1 base at J, leaving 7 bases unmatched. This CDR3 region has 16 residues. CDR1 is SGHRS, CDR2 YFSETQ, per germline. This clonotype was obtained from a man aged 50 to 59 in good health and CMV-seropositive. Specimen: PBMCs. The chain joins TRBV5-1 to TRBJ2-3, with 8 bases lining up with TRBD1. CDR3 region: CASSSTGERGTDTQYF. As DNA, the CDR3 is TGCGCCAGCAGCTCGACAGGGGAACGCGGCACAGATACGCAGTATTTT.